This T cell receptor (beta chain) was sequenced in a study of blood T cells in healthy people across ages (dated by TCRdb to the mid-2010s). Background on the whole study: Template switching captured roughly one uniquely barcoded TCR beta cDNA molecule per two T cells in model experiments. Age-related changes in TCR beta repertoire diversity were measured in the study by deep sequencing normalized with unique cDNA molecular identifiers. Four age groups were formed from the donors: young (average approximately 17 years), middle-aged (around 40), aged (around 62) and long-lived (more than 75). Donors of different ages were randomly distributed across sequencing lanes to avoid experimental bias. For two donors (one aged 18 to 29 and one aged 80 or older), the study analyzed two additional independent replicas of 1 million unique cDNA reads from the same blood draw. The full study reports these points: Estimates of total diversity based on one million sequenced T cells were considered lower bounds and underestimates. The percentage of naive T cells measured by flow cytometry correlated strongly with observed TCR beta diversity. Observed TCR beta diversity per million T cells fell roughly linearly with age, and a significant reduction was already apparent by age around 40. Since profiling was done on bulk unsorted PBMCs, naive and antigen-experienced compartments could not be conclusively compared. Compared with the aged group, the long-lived group had more naive CD4+ T cells, fewer expanded clones and increased TCR diversity, suggesting age selection. Donor CMV infection status was unknown, potentially confounding age-related changes in expanded clonotypes.

Library preparation was by 5' RACE. The sequencer listed for this sample is Illumina HiSeq 2500. A second about 7 to 12 cycle PCR used a sample-barcoded 5' primer and a J-beta primer mix. A unique molecular identifier was introduced onto each TCR beta cDNA molecule by a template-switch 5' adaptor carrying 12 random nucleotides. Each sample yielded at least 3 million CDR3-containing paired-end reads. First-strand cDNA synthesis was performed from all RNA using the Mint cDNA synthesis kit, with priming by a TRBC-specific oligonucleotide. All cDNA was treated with uracil-DNA glycosylase and then went through a first 18-cycle PCR with the universal primers M1SS and BC2_uni_R. Turning to the authors' computational methods: Normalization of each sample was performed by random selection of 1 million high-quality reads, each carrying a distinct molecular identifier. Reads sharing molecular identifiers were discarded rather than binned into consensus sequences. MiTCR, run with a Q25 quality threshold and the strictest error-elimination algorithm, handled CDR3 identification, clonotype clustering and error correction. A nonparametric unseen species model using Euler transformation provided a lower-bound estimate of total TCR beta diversity. TCRdb trimmed public reads at Q25 via fastp, called clones via MiXCR and kept in-frame beta chains. All rows with the same CDR3 protein become a single entry with the most common DNA and genes. These V and J calls are TCRdb output, not the study's own analysis. Recorded for this sample are about 1.6 million distinct CDR3 sequences; 34% of them occurred a single time. The ten most abundant clones make up roughly 10% of the sample.

Unmatched junction bases come to 11, with V trimmed by 3 bases and J by 6 bases. Reading the germline V gene (reference sequence) gives CDR1 LGHDT and CDR2 YNNKEL. Its CDR3 holds 15 amino acids, cysteine through phenylalanine. Only the CDR3 portion is preserved as DNA: 45 bases, with reading frame beginning at the first base. This clonotype was picked up a small number of times. No cognate antigen has been identified for it. Base quality data are lacking; no much larger clone is found one base away. The approximately 40 donors, aged 6 to 90 years, were systemically healthy Caucasian individuals from Russia. Each donor gave 8 to 10 milliliters of peripheral blood, drawn into EDTA-treated Vacutainer tubes. Ficoll-Paque density-gradient centrifugation was used to isolate PBMCs, with at least 7 million obtained per sample. Total RNA, at least 6 micrograms per sample, was extracted from PBMCs with Trizol reagent. For every donor, flow cytometry on a PBMC aliquot measured the percentage of naive CD45RAhigh/CD27high T cells.

The V gene is TRBV3-1 and the J gene is TRBJ2-7, and TRBD2 aligns with 7 junction nucleotides. Sequenced: blood. The clonotype was recovered from a woman in her 30s in good health. The nucleotide sequence reads TGTGCCAGCAGCCAGGCCGGGGGGAGGACCTGCGAGCAGTACTTC. The translation is CASSQAGGRTCEQYF.